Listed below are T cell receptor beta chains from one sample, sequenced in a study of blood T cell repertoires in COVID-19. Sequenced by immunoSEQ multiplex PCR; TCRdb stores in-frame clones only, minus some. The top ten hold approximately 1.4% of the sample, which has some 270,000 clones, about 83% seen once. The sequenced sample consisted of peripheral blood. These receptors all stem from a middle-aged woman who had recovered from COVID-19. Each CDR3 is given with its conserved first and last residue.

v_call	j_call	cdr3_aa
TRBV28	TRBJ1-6	CASGGTGVPSPLHF
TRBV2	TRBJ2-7	CASSPSHEQYF
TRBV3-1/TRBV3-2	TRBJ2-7	CASSQDLSPGYSYEQYF
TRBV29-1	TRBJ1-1	CSVTPTMNTEAFF
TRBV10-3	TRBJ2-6	CAISESRLAGANVLTF
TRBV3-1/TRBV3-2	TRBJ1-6	CASSPGQRSSYNSPLHF
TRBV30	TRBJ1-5	CAWSMGQGDQPQHF
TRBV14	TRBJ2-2	CASSFSRDTGELFF
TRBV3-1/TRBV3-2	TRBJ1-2	CASSQGQGVGYTF
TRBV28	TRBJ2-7	CASSLSAGSLEQYF
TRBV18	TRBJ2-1	CASSPGDSLYNEQFF
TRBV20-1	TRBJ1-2	CSASVPGQGNYGYTF
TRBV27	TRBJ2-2	CASSWGHPNTGELFF
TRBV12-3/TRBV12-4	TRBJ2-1	CASSSLISTPQFF
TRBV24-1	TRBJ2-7	CATSDPIRSEQYF
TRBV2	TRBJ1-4	CASSENRGANEKLFF
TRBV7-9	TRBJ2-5	CASSWDYPGQETQYF
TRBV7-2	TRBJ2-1	CASSLRLLSSYNEQFF
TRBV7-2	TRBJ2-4	CASSLGDRGLRHIQYF
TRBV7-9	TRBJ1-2	CASSLGPTENYGYTF
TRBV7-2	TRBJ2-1	CASSPNLAGATTGNEQFF
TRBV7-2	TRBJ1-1	CASSLVGGLDTEAFF
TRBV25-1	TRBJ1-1	CASSGQGLRQAFF
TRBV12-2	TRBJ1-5	CASRLTTGQGNNQPQHF
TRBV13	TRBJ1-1	CASSGGHWNTEAFF
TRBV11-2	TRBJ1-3	CASSLDTRRSSGNTIYF
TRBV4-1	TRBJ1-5	CASSYRTGGGYSNQPQHF
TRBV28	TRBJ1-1	CASSSLHRGRTEAFF
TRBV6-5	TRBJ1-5	CASSYLRDQPQHF
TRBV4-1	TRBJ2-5	CASSQDGGKETQYF
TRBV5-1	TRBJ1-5	CASRFGTGNNQPQHF
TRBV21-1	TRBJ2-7	CASSKRGDRSYEQYF
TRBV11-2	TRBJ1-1	CASSPRQGRNTEAFF
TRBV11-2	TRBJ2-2	CASSLVRYTGELFF
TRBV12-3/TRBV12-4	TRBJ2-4	CASSLGEGGIQYF
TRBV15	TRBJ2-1	CATSRGSSGVYNEQFF
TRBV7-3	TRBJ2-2	CASSLTAGTSLTGELFF
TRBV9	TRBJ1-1	CASSVPPRFPGDTEAFF
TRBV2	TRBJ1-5	CASSSGNQPQHF
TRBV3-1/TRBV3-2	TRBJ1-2	CASSPTRGMGGYTF
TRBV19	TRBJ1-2	CASSIPGTSTNYGYTF